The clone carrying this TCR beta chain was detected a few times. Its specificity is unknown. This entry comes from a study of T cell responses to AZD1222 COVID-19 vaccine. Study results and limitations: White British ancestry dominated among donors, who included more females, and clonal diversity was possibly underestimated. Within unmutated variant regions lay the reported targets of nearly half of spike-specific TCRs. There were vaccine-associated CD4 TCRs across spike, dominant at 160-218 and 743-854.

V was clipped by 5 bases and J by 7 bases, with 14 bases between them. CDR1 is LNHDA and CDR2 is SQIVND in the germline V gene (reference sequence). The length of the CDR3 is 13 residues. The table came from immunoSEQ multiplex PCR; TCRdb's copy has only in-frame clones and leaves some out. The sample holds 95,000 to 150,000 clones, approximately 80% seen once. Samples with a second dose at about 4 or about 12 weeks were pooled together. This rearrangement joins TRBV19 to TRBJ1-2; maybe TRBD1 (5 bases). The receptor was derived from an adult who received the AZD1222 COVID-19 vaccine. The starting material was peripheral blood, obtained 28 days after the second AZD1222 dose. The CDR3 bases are TGTGCCAGTAGTTCATTGGTTCAGGGTGGCTACACCTTC. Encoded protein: CASSSLVQGGYTF.